Listed here are 24 T cell receptor beta chains from one sample, sequenced in a study of blood T cell repertoires in COVID-19. The method was immunoSEQ multiplex PCR; TCRdb's version includes in-frame clones alone and lacks a portion of them. In the table there are fewer than 250,000 clones, approximately 78% of which are singletons. The sample comprised peripheral blood. These receptors originate from a woman in her thirties or forties with acute or convalescent COVID-19.

The gene calls are TRBV11-2 and TRBJ1-4; TRBD1 matches at 12 bases. Germline values: CDR1 SGHAT, CDR2 FQNNGV. This CDR3 is 18 amino acids long. Trimming at V came to 6 bases and at J to 0 bases, leaving 8 bases not matched to a gene. The CDR3 protein is CASRPGQGAYTTNEKLFF. The CDR3 coding sequence is TGTGCCAGCAGACCGGGACAGGGGGCCTATACAACTAATGAAAAACTGTTTTTT.

The rearrangement uses TRBV27 and TRBJ2-1; D gene unclear. This CDR3 contains 13 residues. Germline CDR1 MNHEY, CDR2 SMNVEV (reference sequence). The V and J ends lost 6 bases and 9 bases respectively, with 15 bases between them. The CDR3 protein is CASRRGPRLEQFF. The CDR3 DNA sequence: TGTGCCAGCAGGCGCGGTCCCAGACTTGAGCAGTTCTTC.

The V gene is TRBV6-5, the J gene TRBJ1-2; D not certain. The CDR3 length is 13 residues. Trimming pared 5 bases from V and 0 bases from J, leaving 7 bases between. Germline V CDR1 and CDR2: MNHEY, SVGAGI. The CDR3 loop reads CASSSSSNYGYTF. The CDR3 DNA follows: TGTGCCAGCAGTAGCTCGTCTAACTATGGCTACACCTTC.

This chain connects TRBV3-1 (or the pseudogene TRBV3-2) to TRBJ2-1, with TRBD2 matching over 7 bases. V dropped 4 bases and J dropped 4; count of bases not matched to a gene: 10. The germline gives CDR1 LGHDT, CDR2 YNNKEL (reference sequence). The CDR3 is made up of 16 amino acids. CDR3 sequence reads: CASSPRESLGYNEQFF. The DNA of the CDR3 is TGTGCCAGCAGCCCGCGGGAGAGTTTGGGATACAATGAGCAGTTCTTC.

The chain combines TRBV3-1 (or the pseudogene TRBV3-2) with TRBJ2-7, with unresolved D. The CDR3 totals 14 residues. Germline loops: CDR1 LGHDT, CDR2 YNNKEL (reference sequence). Trimming took 1 base from V and 0 from J, leaving 7 bases between them. DNA of the CDR3: TGTGCCAGCAGCCAAGCCGCCTACTCCTACGAGCAGTACTTC. Its protein is CASSQAAYSYEQYF.

The chain is built from TRBV5-6 and TRBJ2-3, with D possibly being TRBD1 (6 bases). Trimming removed 0 bases from V and 3 bases from J, with 20 bases in between. In germline, CDR1 is SGHDT, CDR2 YYEEEE. This CDR3 is 18 amino acids long. The CDR3 DNA follows: TGTGCCAGCAGCTTGGGGGGGCGGCGAGCTCAAGGGACAGATACGCAGTATTTT. Translating it yields CASSLGGRRAQGTDTQYF. Combining the CDR3 with reference TRBV5-6 and TRBJ2-3 gives the whole variable domain DAGVTQSPTHLIKTRGQQVTLRCSPKSGHDTVSWYQQALGQGPQFIFQYYEEEERQRGNFPDRFSGHQFPNYSSELNVNALLLGDSALYLCASSLGGRRAQGTDTQYFGPGTRLTVL.

The chain links TRBV18 to TRBJ2-7, with D perhaps matching TRBD2 (7 bases). Germline V gives CDR1 KGHSH, CDR2 LQKENI. Trimming removed 6 bases at V and 6 bases at J, with 21 bases between. The length of the CDR3 is 15 residues. Written as DNA, the CDR3 is TGTGCCAGCTCCTCTTGTGGGGGGGCCCGCTGCGAGCAGTACTTC. It encodes CASSSCGGARCEQYF.

V and J are TRBV7-6 and TRBJ2-6; D is unclear. Between the trimmed V and J ends, which lost 2 bases and 0 bases, there was a span of 8 bases. This CDR3 is built from 16 residues. CDR1 is SGHVS and CDR2 is FNYEAQ in the germline V gene. This chain's CDR3 is CASSLWAASGANVLTF. CDR3 bases: TGTGCCAGCAGCTTATGGGCAGCCTCTGGGGCCAACGTCCTGACTTTC.

V usage is TRBV19 and J usage is TRBJ1-2; a weak D match, TRBD1 (5 bases). Trimming shortened V by 3 bases and J by 2 bases, and 13 bases separated the two germline ends. CDR1 and CDR2 (germline): LNHDA, SQIVND (reference sequence). The CDR3 consists of 15 residues. CDR3 in DNA: TGTGCCAGTAGTATGACGGGGGACGCAAACTATGGCTACACCTTC. This encodes CASSMTGDANYGYTF.

The rearrangement links TRBV7-2 to TRBJ1-1, with D perhaps TRBD1 (6 bases). The V end lost 4 bases, the J end lost 6 bases, and 12 bases lay between the germline ends. The CDR3 is 13 residues long. The germline CDR1 and CDR2 sequences are SGHTA and FQGNSA. CDR3 DNA: TGTGCCAGCAGCTCTCAATCAGGGGCTGAAGCTTTCTTT. Translation: CASSSQSGAEAFF.

This clone was recorded once. The chain carries TRBV5-1 and TRBJ2-3; D is unresolved. CDR3 length: 13 residues. Germline V lookup: CDR1 SGHRS, CDR2 YFSETQ. Deletions cut 5 bases from V and 0 bases from J, with 7 bases between. CDR3 loop: CASRSSSTDTQYF. CDR3 nucleotides: TGCGCCAGCAGGAGCTCTAGCACAGATACGCAGTATTTT. Full variable domain (rest looked up from reference TRBV5-1 and TRBJ2-3): KAGVTQTPRYLIKTRGQQVTLSCSPISGHRSVSWYQQTPGQGLQFLFEYFSETQRNKGNFPGRFSGRQFSNSRSEMNVSTLELGDSALYLCASRSSSTDTQYFGPGTRLTVL.

The genes are TRBV29-1 and TRBJ1-3; no definite D call. The germline gives CDR1 SQVTM, CDR2 ANQGSEA. Trimming removed 5 bases at V and 1 base at J, with 9 bases between. The CDR3 runs to 13 residues. The DNA of the CDR3 is TGCAGCGTTACTAAATCATCTGGAAACACCATATATTTT. It specifies CSVTKSSGNTIYF. Supplemented by reference TRBV29-1 and TRBJ1-3, the full variable domain reads SAVISQKPSRDICQRGTSLTIQCQVDSQVTMMFWYRQQPGQSLTLIATANQGSEATYESGFVIDKFPISRPNLTFSTLTVSNMSPEDSSIYLCSVTKSSGNTIYFGEGSWLTVV.

There are a few counts of this clone. The rearrangement joins TRBV9 to TRBJ2-2; TRBD2 matches at 15 bases. Losses at the gene ends were 3 bases for V and 7 bases for J; bases not matched to a gene: 10. CDR3 length equals 18 residues. Germline lookup yields CDR1 SGDLS and CDR2 YYNGEE. CDR3 protein: CASSAHGTSGRLGGELFF. CDR3 bases: TGTGCCAGCAGCGCACACGGGACTAGCGGGAGGTTAGGCGGGGAGCTGTTTTTT.

This clone was observed a single time. The rearrangement uses TRBV7-9 and TRBJ1-2; D may be TRBD1 (5 bases). This CDR3 spans 15 amino acids. Trimming removed 1 base at V and 3 bases at J, with 12 bases between. Germline loops: CDR1 SEHNR, CDR2 FQNEAQ (reference sequence). The CDR3 nucleotides read TGTGCCAGCAGCTTAGGAGTGGCAGGGTACTATGGCTACACCTTC. This translates into CASSLGVAGYYGYTF.

This clone was seen only a few times. The chain has TRBV14 and TRBJ2-2; D might be TRBD2 (6 bases). This CDR3 is 14 amino acids long. Germline values: CDR1 SGHDN, CDR2 FVKESK. The V gene lost 3 bases and the J gene lost 8 bases, with 13 bases spanning the gap. Here the CDR3 reads CASSHTSPRGELFF. The CDR3 nucleotides are TGTGCCAGCAGCCATACTAGCCCCCGGGGGGAGCTGTTTTTT.

The rearrangement joins TRBV19 to TRBJ1-5; TRBD1 is a possible D gene (6 bases). The V gene's germline CDR1 is LNHDA and CDR2 SQIVND (reference sequence). This CDR3 has 17 residues. With 4 bases removed from V and 7 bases from J, the gap between germline ends came to 23 bases. The CDR3 here is CASSTQTGEVLSQPQHF. DNA for the CDR3: TGTGCCAGTAGTACTCAGACAGGTGAAGTGTTAAGCCAGCCCCAGCATTTT.

This rearrangement joins TRBV27 to TRBJ1-3; a weak D match, TRBD1 (5 bases). Germline CDR1 reads MNHEY; CDR2 reads SMNVEV (reference sequence). This CDR3 contains 13 residues. The V and J ends lost 5 bases and 3 bases respectively, with 8 bases between them. CDR3 amino acids: CASSPGLGNTIYF. The CDR3 DNA is TGTGCCAGCAGTCCAGGGCTTGGAAACACCATATATTTT.

The rearrangement links TRBV9 to TRBJ2-3, with D tentatively TRBD1 (5 bases). This CDR3 spans 14 amino acids. Trimming took off 3 bases at V and 2 bases at J, with 10 bases between the two ends. Germline V lookup: CDR1 SGDLS, CDR2 YYNGEE. The CDR3 nucleotides read TGTGCCAGCAGCGGCAGGGTTTACACAGATACGCAGTATTTT. Translating gives CASSGRVYTDTQYF.

The chain combines TRBV5-6 with TRBJ2-7; 9 bases fit TRBD1. Losses at the gene ends were 4 bases for V and 7 bases for J; bases not matched to a gene: 9. There are 14 residues in the CDR3. Germline V gives CDR1 SGHDT, CDR2 YYEEEE. CDR3 sequence: CASSIRDRVKEQYF. In nucleotides, the CDR3 is TGTGCCAGCAGCATACGGGACAGGGTTAAAGAGCAGTACTTC. The variable domain in full, with the rest retrieved from reference TRBV5-6 and TRBJ2-7, is DAGVTQSPTHLIKTRGQQVTLRCSPKSGHDTVSWYQQALGQGPQFIFQYYEEEERQRGNFPDRFSGHQFPNYSSELNVNALLLGDSALYLCASSIRDRVKEQYFGPGTRLTVT.

A single count supports this clone. The chain employs TRBV7-2 and TRBJ1-1; TRBD1 matches at 9 bases. The CDR3 loop spans 14 amino acids. V shed 5 bases, J shed 5 bases, and the junction held 6 bases outside the gene matches. Germline V gene data show CDR1 as SGHTA and CDR2 as FQGNSA. The CDR3, as DNA: TGTGCCAGCAGCCTACAGGGGGCGGGAACTGAAGCTTTCTTT. Translating gives CASSLQGAGTEAFF.

V gene TRBV4-1 combines with J gene TRBJ1-2, with D tentatively TRBD1 (5 bases). The CDR3 totals 13 residues. In germline, CDR1 is MGHRA, CDR2 YSYEKL. V was clipped by 4 bases and J by 6 bases, with 12 bases between them. This CDR3 reads CASSPSLTDGYTF. The CDR3 nucleotides are TGCGCCAGCAGCCCTTCCCTGACAGATGGCTACACCTTC.

The chain links TRBV10-3 to TRBJ2-7; TRBD2 is a possible D gene (6 bases). Trimming cost V 4 bases and J 2 bases, with 12 bases left between them. CDR1 is ENHRY and CDR2 is SYGVKD in the germline V gene. The CDR3 covers 14 residues. The DNA of the CDR3 is TGTGCCATCAGTGTCCAGCGGGCGACCTACGAGCAGTACTTC. Its translation is CAISVQRATYEQYF.

This clone was observed a handful of times. The rearrangement links TRBV5-1 to TRBJ2-1; TRBD2 aligns across 7 bases. The germline CDR1 and CDR2 sequences are SGHRS and YFSETQ. Trimming cost V 2 bases and J 3 bases; bases outside gene matches: 8. There are 16 residues in the CDR3. Here the CDR3 reads CASSFYPSGDYNEQFF. For the CDR3, the DNA is TGCGCCAGCAGCTTTTATCCCAGCGGGGACTACAATGAGCAGTTCTTC.

The chain combines TRBV11-2 with TRBJ2-1; TRBD2 matches 12 bases. Germline values: CDR1 SGHAT, CDR2 FQNNGV. The V and J ends lost 5 bases and 5 bases, in that order; junction bases with no gene match: 4. The CDR3 spans 15 residues. This chain's CDR3 is CASSGGLAGNNEQFF. CDR3 sequence (DNA): TGTGCCAGCAGCGGTGGACTAGCGGGGAACAATGAGCAGTTCTTC.